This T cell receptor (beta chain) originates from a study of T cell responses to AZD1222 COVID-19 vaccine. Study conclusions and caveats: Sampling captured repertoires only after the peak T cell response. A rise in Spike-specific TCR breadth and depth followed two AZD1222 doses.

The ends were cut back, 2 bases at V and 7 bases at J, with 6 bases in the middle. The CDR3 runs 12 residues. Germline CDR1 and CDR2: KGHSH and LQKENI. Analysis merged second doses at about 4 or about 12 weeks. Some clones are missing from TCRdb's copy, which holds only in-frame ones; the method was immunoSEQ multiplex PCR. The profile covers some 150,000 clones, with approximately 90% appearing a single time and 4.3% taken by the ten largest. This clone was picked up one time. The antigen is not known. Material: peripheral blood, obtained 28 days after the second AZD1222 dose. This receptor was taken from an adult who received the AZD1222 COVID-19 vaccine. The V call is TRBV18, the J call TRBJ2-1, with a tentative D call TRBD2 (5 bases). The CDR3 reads CASSPGGNEQFF. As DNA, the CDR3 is TGTGCCAGCTCACCAGGCGGGAATGAGCAGTTCTTC.